This T cell receptor (beta chain) was identified during a study of cytomegalovirus exposure and HLA in healthy donors. A note on this clone: This specimen includes other DNA sequences encoding the same CDR3.

The PCR was carried out with 60 Vbeta primers and 13 Jbeta primers. Sequencing used immunoSEQ multiplex PCR; TCRdb keeps in-frame clones, though not all of them. The data hold about 130,000 clones, with just under 75% observed a single time. The V and J ends lost 3 bases and 6 bases, in that order; junction bases with no gene match: 7. The CDR3 is made up of 14 amino acids. Germline V gene lookup returns CDR1 GTSNPN and CDR2 SVGIG (reference sequence). Source material: PBMCs. This sequence was found in a man between 35 and 55 years old in good health and CMV-seropositive. This chain joins TRBV30 and TRBJ1-5; TRBD1 matches at 8 bases. For the CDR3, the DNA is TGTGCCTGGAGGGGGCAGGGGGCGGGTCAGCCCCAGCATTTT. Its protein product is CAWRGQGAGQPQHF. The whole variable domain, filled in from reference TRBV30 and TRBJ1-5, reads SQTIHQWPATLVQPVGSPLSLECTVEGTSNPNLYWYRQAAGRGLQLLFYSVGIGQISSEVPQNLSASRPQDRQFILSSKKLLLSDSGFYLCAWRGQGAGQPQHFGDGTRLSIL.